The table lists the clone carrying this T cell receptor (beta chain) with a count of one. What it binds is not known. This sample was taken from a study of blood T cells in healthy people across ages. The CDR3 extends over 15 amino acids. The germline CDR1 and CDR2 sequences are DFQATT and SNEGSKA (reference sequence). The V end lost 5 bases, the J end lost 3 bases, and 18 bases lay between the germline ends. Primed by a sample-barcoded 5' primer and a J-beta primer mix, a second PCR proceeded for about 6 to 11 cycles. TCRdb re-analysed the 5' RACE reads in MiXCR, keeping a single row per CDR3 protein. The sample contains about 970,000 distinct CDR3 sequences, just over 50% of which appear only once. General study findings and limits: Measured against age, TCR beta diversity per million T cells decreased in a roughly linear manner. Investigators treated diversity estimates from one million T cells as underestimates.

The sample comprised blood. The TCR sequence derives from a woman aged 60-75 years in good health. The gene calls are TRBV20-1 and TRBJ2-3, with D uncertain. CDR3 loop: CSAGLGVASTDTQYF. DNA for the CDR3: TGCAGTGCTGGCCTAGGAGTGGCCTCGACAGATACGCAGTATTTT.